This TCR beta chain was recorded in a study of siplizumab effects on memory and regulatory T cells. Findings and caveats of the study: Assignment to unstimulated subsets succeeded for only a minor fraction of the alloreactive clones.

There are 14 residues in the CDR3. CDR1 and CDR2 (germline): MGHRA, YSYEKL. Unmatched junction bases numbered 1, after V lost 0 bases and J lost 6 bases. About this clone: The antigen is not known.

Only in-frame clones appear in the TCRdb table, and some are missing; sequencing was by immunoSEQ multiplex PCR. Of over 70,000 clones in the sample, 95% were seen once. Sequencing was carried out using CD8+ T cells sorted from blood. The clonotype comes from a human donor in good health. The chain uses TRBV4-1 and TRBJ2-7, with TRBD2 identical over 11 bases. The CDR3 DNA is TGCGCCAGCAGCCAAGAGGGACTAGCGGTCGAGCAGTACTTC. This encodes CASSQEGLAVEQYF.